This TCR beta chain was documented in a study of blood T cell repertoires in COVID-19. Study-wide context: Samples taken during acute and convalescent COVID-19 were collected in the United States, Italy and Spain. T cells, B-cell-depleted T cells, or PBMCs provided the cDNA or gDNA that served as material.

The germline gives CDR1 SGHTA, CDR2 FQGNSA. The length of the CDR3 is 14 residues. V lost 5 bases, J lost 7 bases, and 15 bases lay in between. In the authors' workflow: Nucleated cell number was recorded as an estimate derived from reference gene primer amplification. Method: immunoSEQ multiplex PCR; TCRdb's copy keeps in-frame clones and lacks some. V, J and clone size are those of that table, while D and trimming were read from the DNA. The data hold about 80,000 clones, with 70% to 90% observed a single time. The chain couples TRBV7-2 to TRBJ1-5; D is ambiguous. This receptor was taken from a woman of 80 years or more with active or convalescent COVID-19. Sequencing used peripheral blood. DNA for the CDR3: TGTGCCAGCAGCCGCCTGTCCCCTGAGCAGCCCCAGCATTTT. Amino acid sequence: CASSRLSPEQPQHF.